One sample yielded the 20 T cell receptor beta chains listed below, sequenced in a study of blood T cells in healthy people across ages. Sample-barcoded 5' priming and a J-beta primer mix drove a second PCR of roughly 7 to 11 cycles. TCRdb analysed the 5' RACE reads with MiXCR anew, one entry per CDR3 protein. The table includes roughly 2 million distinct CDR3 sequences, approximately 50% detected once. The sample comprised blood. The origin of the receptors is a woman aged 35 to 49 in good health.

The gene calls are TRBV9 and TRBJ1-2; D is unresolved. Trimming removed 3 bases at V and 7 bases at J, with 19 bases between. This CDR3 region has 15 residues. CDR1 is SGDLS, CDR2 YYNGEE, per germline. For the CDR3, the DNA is TGTGCCAGCAGCGAGGAACACCCTACACCGGGTGGCTACACCTTC. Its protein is CASSEEHPTPGGYTF.

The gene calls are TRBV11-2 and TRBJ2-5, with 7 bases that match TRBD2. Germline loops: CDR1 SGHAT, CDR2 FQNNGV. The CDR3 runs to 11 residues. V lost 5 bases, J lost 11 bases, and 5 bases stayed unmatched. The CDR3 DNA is TGTGCCAGCAGCCGGGACTATAGGCAGTACTTC. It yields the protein CASSRDYRQYF.

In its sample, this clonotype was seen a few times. The CDR3 nucleotides read TGTGCCAGCAGTGGGGAGATCTATGGCTACACCTTC. It yields the protein CASSGEIYGYTF. This chain uses TRBV2 with TRBJ1-2; no firm D call. The V gene's germline CDR1 is SNHLY and CDR2 FYNNEI. The CDR3 spans 12 residues. The ends were cut back, 4 bases at V and 4 bases at J, with 7 bases in the middle.

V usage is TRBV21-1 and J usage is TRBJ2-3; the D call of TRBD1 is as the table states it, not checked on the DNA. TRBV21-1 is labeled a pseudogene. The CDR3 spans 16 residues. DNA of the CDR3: TGTGCCAGCAGTTCTAAGCCCAGCGAGGGGGCAGATACGCAGTATTTT. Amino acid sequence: CASSSKPSEGADTQYF.

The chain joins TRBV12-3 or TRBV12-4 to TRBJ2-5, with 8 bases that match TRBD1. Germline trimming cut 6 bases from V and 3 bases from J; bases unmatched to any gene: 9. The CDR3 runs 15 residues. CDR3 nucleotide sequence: TGTGCCAGCAGAAGACAGGGGCAAATTAAAGAGACCCAGTACTTC. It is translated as CASRRQGQIKETQYF.

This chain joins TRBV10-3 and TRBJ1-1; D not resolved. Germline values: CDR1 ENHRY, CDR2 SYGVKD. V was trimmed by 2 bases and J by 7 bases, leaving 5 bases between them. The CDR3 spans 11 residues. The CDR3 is CAISEGIEAFF. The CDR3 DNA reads TGTGCCATCAGTGAGGGTATTGAAGCTTTCTTT.

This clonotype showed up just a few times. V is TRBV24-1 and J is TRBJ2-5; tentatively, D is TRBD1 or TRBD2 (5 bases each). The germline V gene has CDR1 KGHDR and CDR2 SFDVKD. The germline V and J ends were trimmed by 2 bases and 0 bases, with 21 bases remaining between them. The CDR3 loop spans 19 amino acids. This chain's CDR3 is CATSDSWKPGRGYQETQYF. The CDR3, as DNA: TGTGCCACCAGTGATTCTTGGAAGCCGGGACGAGGGTACCAAGAGACCCAGTACTTC.

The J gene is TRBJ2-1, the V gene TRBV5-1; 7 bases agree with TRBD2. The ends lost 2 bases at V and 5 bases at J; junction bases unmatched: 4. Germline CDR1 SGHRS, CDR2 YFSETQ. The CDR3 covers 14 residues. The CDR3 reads CASSLGLVDNEQFF. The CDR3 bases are TGCGCCAGCAGCTTAGGACTAGTTGACAATGAGCAGTTCTTC.

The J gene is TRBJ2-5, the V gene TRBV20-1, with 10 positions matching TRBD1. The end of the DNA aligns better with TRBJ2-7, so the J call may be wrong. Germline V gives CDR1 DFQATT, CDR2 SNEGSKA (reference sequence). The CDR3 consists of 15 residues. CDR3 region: CSANPDRGRSYEQYF. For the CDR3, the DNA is TGCAGTGCTAACCCAGACAGGGGGCGATCCTACGAGCAGTACTTC.

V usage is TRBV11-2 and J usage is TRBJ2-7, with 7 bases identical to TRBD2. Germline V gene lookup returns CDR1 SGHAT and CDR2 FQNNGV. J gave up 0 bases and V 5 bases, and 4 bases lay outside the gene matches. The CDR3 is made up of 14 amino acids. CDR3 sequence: CASSKAGSSYEQYF. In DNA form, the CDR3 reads TGTGCCAGCAGCAAAGCGGGGAGCTCCTACGAGCAGTACTTC.

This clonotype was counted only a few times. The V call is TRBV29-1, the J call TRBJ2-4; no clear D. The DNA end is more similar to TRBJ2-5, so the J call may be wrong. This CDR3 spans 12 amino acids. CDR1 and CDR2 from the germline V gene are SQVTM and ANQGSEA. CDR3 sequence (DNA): TGCAGCGCAAGGCTAAGTTGGGAGACCCAGTACTTC. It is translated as CSARLSWETQYF.

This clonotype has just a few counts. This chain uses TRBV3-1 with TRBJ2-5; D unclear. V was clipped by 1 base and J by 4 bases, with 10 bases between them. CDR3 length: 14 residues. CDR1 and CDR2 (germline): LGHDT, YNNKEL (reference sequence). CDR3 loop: CASSQVGVLETQYF. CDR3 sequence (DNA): TGTGCCAGCAGCCAAGTAGGAGTCCTAGAGACCCAGTACTTC.

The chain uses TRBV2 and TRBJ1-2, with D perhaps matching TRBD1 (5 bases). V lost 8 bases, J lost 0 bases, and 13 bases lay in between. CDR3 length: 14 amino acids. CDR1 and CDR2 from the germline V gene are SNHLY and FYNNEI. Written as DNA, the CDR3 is TGTGCCAGCCAGCAGCCGACAGCTAACTATGGCTACACCTTC. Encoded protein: CASQQPTANYGYTF.

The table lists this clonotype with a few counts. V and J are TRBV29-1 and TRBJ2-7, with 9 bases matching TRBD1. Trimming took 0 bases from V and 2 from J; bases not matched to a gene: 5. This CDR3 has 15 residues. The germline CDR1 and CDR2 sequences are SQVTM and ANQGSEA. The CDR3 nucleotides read TGCAGCGTTGAAGATCGACAGGGGGGGACCTACGAGCAGTACTTC. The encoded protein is CSVEDRQGGTYEQYF.

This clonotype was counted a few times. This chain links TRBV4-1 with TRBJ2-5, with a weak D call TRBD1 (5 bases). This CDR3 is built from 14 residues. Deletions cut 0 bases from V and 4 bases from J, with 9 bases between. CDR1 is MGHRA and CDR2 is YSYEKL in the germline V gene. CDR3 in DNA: TGCGCCAGCAGCCAAGACTCAGGGTCAGAGACCCAGTACTTC. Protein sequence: CASSQDSGSETQYF.

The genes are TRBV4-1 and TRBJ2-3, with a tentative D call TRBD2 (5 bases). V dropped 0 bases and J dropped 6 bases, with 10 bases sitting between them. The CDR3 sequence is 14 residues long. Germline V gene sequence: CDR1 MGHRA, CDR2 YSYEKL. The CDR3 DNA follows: TGCGCCAGCAGCCAAGATCCGCGGGCCGATACGCAGTATTTT. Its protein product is CASSQDPRADTQYF.

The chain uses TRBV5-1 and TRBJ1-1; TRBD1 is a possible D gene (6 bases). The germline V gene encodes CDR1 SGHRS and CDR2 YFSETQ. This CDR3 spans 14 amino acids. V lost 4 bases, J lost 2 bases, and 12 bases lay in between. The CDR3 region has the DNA TGCGCCAGCAGCATACAGACAGGAAACACTGAAGCTTTCTTT. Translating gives CASSIQTGNTEAFF.

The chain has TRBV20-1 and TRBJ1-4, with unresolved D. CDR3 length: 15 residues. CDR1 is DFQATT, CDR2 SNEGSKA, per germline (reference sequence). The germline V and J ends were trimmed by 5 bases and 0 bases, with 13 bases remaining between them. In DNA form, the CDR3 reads TGCAGTGCTCGAACGACCGCTGCAACTAATGAAAAACTGTTTTTT. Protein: CSARTTAATNEKLFF.

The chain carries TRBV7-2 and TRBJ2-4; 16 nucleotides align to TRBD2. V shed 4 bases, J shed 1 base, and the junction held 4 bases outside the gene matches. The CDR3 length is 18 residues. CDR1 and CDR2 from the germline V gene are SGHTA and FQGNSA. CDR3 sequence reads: CASSSRGLAGGAKNIQYF. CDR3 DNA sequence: TGTGCCAGCAGCTCCCGGGGACTAGCGGGGGGGGCCAAAAACATTCAGTACTTC.

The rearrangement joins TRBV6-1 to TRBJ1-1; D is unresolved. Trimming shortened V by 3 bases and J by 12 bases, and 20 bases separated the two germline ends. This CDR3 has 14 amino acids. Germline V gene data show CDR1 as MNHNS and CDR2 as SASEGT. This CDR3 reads CASSDTLSRRTTFF. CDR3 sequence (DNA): TGTGCCAGCAGTGACACGCTCTCTCGGCGGACGACTTTCTTT.